This T cell receptor (beta chain) was identified in a study of blood T cell repertoires in COVID-19. The ends were cut back, 5 bases at V and 3 bases at J, with 8 bases in the middle. The V gene's germline CDR1 is SGHAT and CDR2 FQNNGV. The CDR3 loop spans 12 amino acids. Sequenced by immunoSEQ multiplex PCR; TCRdb stores in-frame clones only, minus some. The sample lists roughly 260,000 clones; more than 90% were seen once. Those enrolled in Seattle joined during active infection and were followed longitudinally afterward. This clone was picked up a small number of times. The material sequenced was peripheral blood. V and J are TRBV11-2 and TRBJ2-7; maybe TRBD1 (5 bases). This clonotype originated in a person aged 18-29 years with COVID-19, enrolled during active disease. CDR3 sequence (DNA): TGTGCCAGCAGCCCGCAGGGCTACGAGCAGTACTTC. This sequence encodes CASSPQGYEQYF. The variable domain in full, completed from reference TRBV11-2 and TRBJ2-7, reads EAGVAQSPRYKIIEKRQSVAFWCNPISGHATLYWYQQILGQGPKLLIQFQNNGVVDDSQLPKDRFSAERLKGVDSTLKIQPAKLEDSAVYLCASSPQGYEQYFGPGTRLTVT.